This TCR beta chain derives from a study of tumor-infiltrating lymphocytes in primary liver carcinoma. Germline V gives CDR1 ENHRY, CDR2 SYGVKD. V trimming: 3 bases; J trimming: 1 base; junction bases outside the gene matches: 11. The CDR3 covers 17 residues. Production of TCR beta cDNA used 400 to 600 ng total RNA together with a constant-region primer. Three-round nested multiplex PCR performed with slightly modified ARM-PCR produced the TCR beta libraries. TRBV1-TRBV30 forward and Cbeta reverse primers drove the first two roughly 10-cycle rounds. TCRdb recomputed calls from the multiplex PCR reads with MiXCR, one row per CDR3 protein. In the table there are just under 95,000 distinct CDR3 sequences, 65% to 70% of which are singletons. RNA and DNA were co-extracted from roughly 20-30 mg of unsorted bulk tissue. Concerning this clonotype itself: A much larger clone differs from this one at a single base, so this may be a read error.

The V and J genes are TRBV10-3 and TRBJ1-1; 7 bases fit TRBD1. The source of this sequence is a middle-aged man with primary liver carcinoma and hepatitis B virus infection. Sequenced material: tumor-adjacent normal liver tissue. Written as DNA, the CDR3 is TGTGCCATCAGTGAAAGGATAGGGGGCCTCGGGAACACTGAAGCTTTCTTT. Its protein is CAISERIGGLGNTEAFF.